This entry concerns a single TCR beta chain. This record comes from a study of blood T cell repertoires in COVID-19. Study context: Samples of COVID-19 (acute and convalescent) were obtained from the United States, Italy and Spain. T cells, B-cell-depleted T cells, or PBMCs provided the cDNA or gDNA that served as material.

The V gene's germline CDR1 is MGHRA and CDR2 YSYEKL. V was pared by 3 bases and J by 3 bases, with 7 bases of the junction left unmatched. This CDR3 region has 16 residues. Authors' analysis steps: Amplification from reference gene primers served as the basis for estimated nucleated cell counts. Profiled with immunoSEQ multiplex PCR; TCRdb holds only in-frame clones, not every one. That table furnishes V, J and clone size, whereas the DNA furnished D and trimming. Of 55,000 to 65,000 clones listed, 90% to 95% are singletons. This TCR was recovered from a human donor in a cohort sampled during active COVID-19. The chain has TRBV4-1 and TRBJ2-7, with 11 bases fitting TRBD1. Sequencing input: peripheral blood. The CDR3 bases are TGCGCCAGCAGCCATCCCTCCGGGACAGGGGGCTACGAGCAGTACTTC. Translating gives CASSHPSGTGGYEQYF.